This is a list of T cell receptor beta chains from one sample in a study of T cell responses to AZD1222 COVID-19 vaccine. Repertoires were generated with immunoSEQ multiplex PCR, while TCRdb's copy carries only in-frame clones and drops some. The profile shows around 150,000 clones, about 90% of them singletons. The sequenced sample was peripheral blood, obtained 28 days after the second AZD1222 dose. The receptors stem from an adult who received the AZD1222 COVID-19 vaccine. The CDR3 runs from the conserved cysteine through the conserved F or W. Each record gives: clone size, D gene, V gene, J gene, CDR3 DNA, CDR3 protein. D genes are given only for firm matches. The size entry is marked missing in some rows and otherwise reads once, few, many or a size class.

NA	TRBD2	TRBV28	TRBJ2-1	TGTGCCAGCAGTGCGTCTAGCGGGAGAGGTCGGCAGTTCTTC	CASSASSGRGRQFF
NA	TRBD2	TRBV7-9	TRBJ2-7	TGTGCCAGCAGCTTAGCGCTAACTGGGGAGGGTGCCTACGAGCAGTACTTC	CASSLALTGEGAYEQYF
NA	NA	TRBV9	TRBJ2-7	TGTGCCAGCAGCGTTGATTTAGGGGTCTACGAGCAGTACTTC	CASSVDLGVYEQYF
NA	NA	TRBV5-1	TRBJ2-7	TGCGCCAGCAGCTTGGGAGGTTACGAGCAGTACTTC	CASSLGGYEQYF
NA	TRBD2	TRBV24-1	TRBJ2-1	TGTGCCACCAGTGATAGTGGGAGCGGGGGGGACAATGAGCAGTTCTTC	CATSDSGSGGDNEQFF
once	NA	TRBV4-2	TRBJ1-6	TGTGCCAGCAGCCAAGATGACAGGTTATTAACACCCCTCCACTTT	CASSQDDRLLTPLHF
NA	NA	TRBV20-1	TRBJ1-5	TGCAGTGCTAGTGAGGGGGGGATGAGGCAGCCCCAGCATTTT	CSASEGGMRQPQHF
NA	NA	TRBV5-6	TRBJ2-7	TGTGCCAGCAGCTTGTCAGGCCTGATCTCCTACGAGCAGTACTTC	CASSLSGLISYEQYF
NA	TRBD1	TRBV6-5	TRBJ1-2	TGTGCCAGCAGCATACAGGGGGCGGGTGGCTACACCTTC	CASSIQGAGGYTF
NA	TRBD1	TRBV12-3/TRBV12-4	TRBJ1-4	TGTGCCAGCAGTTTGGACAGGGCTGAAAAACTGTTTTTT	CASSLDRAEKLFF
NA	NA	TRBV27	TRBJ1-6	TGTGCCAGCAGTTTATCCCAGGGTCAGTCACCCCTCCACTTT	CASSLSQGQSPLHF
NA	NA	TRBV6-2/TRBV6-3	TRBJ2-3	TGTGCCAGCAGTTACTCGTGGAGGGCCCCAGATACGCAGTATTTT	CASSYSWRAPDTQYF
NA	TRBD2	TRBV9	TRBJ2-1	TGTGCCAGCAGCGTAGAGGGTAGCGGGGGGGCCGCTTCCTACAATGAGCAGTTCTTC	CASSVEGSGGAASYNEQFF
NA	NA	TRBV28	TRBJ2-7	TGTGCCAGCAGTTTCGGCGGGGACTACGAGCAGTACTTC	CASSFGGDYEQYF
NA	NA	TRBV7-9	TRBJ2-1	TGTGCCAGCAGCCCCCCGGGATACAATGAGCAGTTCTTC	CASSPPGYNEQFF
NA	NA	TRBV2	TRBJ1-5	TGTGCCAGCAGTGAGTCTACGGGAAGACAGCCCCAGCATTTT	CASSESTGRQPQHF
NA	TRBD2	TRBV14	TRBJ2-2	TGTGCCAGCAGCCAAGAATGGGGAAGGGAGGGCGACGGGGAGCTGTTTTTT	CASSQEWGREGDGELFF
once	NA	TRBV28	TRBJ1-2	TGTGCCAGCAGTTTAGTCAGGGTAGGATTACACTATGGCTACACCTTC	CASSLVRVGLHYGYTF
once	NA	TRBV12-3/TRBV12-4	TRBJ2-2	TGTGCCAGCAGTTTATGGACCGGGGAGCTGTTTTTT	CASSLWTGELFF
NA	NA	TRBV3-1/TRBV3-2	TRBJ1-5	TGTGCCAGCAGCCCCAACCCCATAGGGAGTAGCAATCAGCCCCAGCATTTT	CASSPNPIGSSNQPQHF
once	TRBD1	TRBV6-2/TRBV6-3	TRBJ1-1	TGTGCCAGCAGTGCCGTCAGGGGGCAGCACACTGAAGCTTTCTTT	CASSAVRGQHTEAFF
NA	NA	TRBV12-3/TRBV12-4	TRBJ2-3	TGTGCCAGCAGTTTGGGCGGTCAGTATACGCAGTATTTT	CASSLGGQYTQYF
once	NA	TRBV4-1	TRBJ2-2	TGCGCCAGCAGCCTCGTACAAGTCTCAAACACCGGGGAGCTGTTTTTT	CASSLVQVSNTGELFF
NA	NA	TRBV18	TRBJ1-1	TGTGCCAGCTCACCTGACTACGTGGGCACTGAAGCTTTCTTT	CASSPDYVGTEAFF
NA	TRBD2	TRBV7-8	TRBJ2-3	TGTGCCAGCAGCCGAGGGACTAGCGGGGATCTACTAGGCACAGATACGCAGTATTTT	CASSRGTSGDLLGTDTQYF
NA	TRBD1	TRBV20-1	TRBJ1-5	TGCAGTGCTAGTCCCGCCGGGACAGGGGTAGACCAGCCCCAGCATTTT	CSASPAGTGVDQPQHF
NA	TRBD1	TRBV4-1	TRBJ1-5	TGCGCCAGCAGCCCCGAACAGGGGGCAAGCAATCAGCCCCAGCATTTT	CASSPEQGASNQPQHF
NA	NA	TRBV5-1	TRBJ2-3	TGCGCCAGCAGCTTGGAACAGTTCACAGATACGCAGTATTTT	CASSLEQFTDTQYF
NA	NA	TRBV5-8	TRBJ1-5	TGTGCCAGCAGCTTTCGGGGTAACAATCAGCCCCAGCATTTT	CASSFRGNNQPQHF
NA	NA	TRBV7-9	TRBJ1-3	TGTGCCAGCAGCCTCACAGGGATCCGCTCTGGAAACACCATATATTTT	CASSLTGIRSGNTIYF
NA	NA	TRBV27	TRBJ1-5	TGTGCCAGCAGTCCGCGGACGGAACTGAAGCCCCAGCATTTT	CASSPRTELKPQHF
NA	NA	TRBV2	TRBJ2-5	TGTGCCAGCAGTGAAGGCCTGTGGGGGATGGGGACCCAGTACTTC	CASSEGLWGMGTQYF
once	TRBD2	TRBV18	TRBJ2-1	TGTGCCAGCTCACAATACAGAAGCGGAGCGGGAGGCTCGAATGAGCAGTTCTTC	CASSQYRSGAGGSNEQFF
NA	TRBD1	TRBV4-3	TRBJ2-7	TGCGCCAGCAGCCAACCGGGACAGGGATTCTCCGAGCAGTACTTC	CASSQPGQGFSEQYF
NA	NA	TRBV4-3	TRBJ1-5	TGCGCCAGCAGCCAGCTTTGGGACGGTAGCAATCAGCCCCAGCATTTT	CASSQLWDGSNQPQHF
NA	NA	TRBV6-5	TRBJ2-1	TGTGCCAGCATAGGTTTACGCTACAATGAGCAGTTCTTC	CASIGLRYNEQFF
NA	TRBD1	TRBV7-2	TRBJ1-4	TGTGCCAGCAGCTTTCGACAGGGAGCTAATGAAAAACTGTTTTTT	CASSFRQGANEKLFF
NA	TRBD1	TRBV7-2	TRBJ1-6	TGTGCCAGCAGCCCGACAGGGCAGGCCGGTCTGTCCTATAATTCACCCCTCCACTTT	CASSPTGQAGLSYNSPLHF
NA	NA	TRBV15	TRBJ1-3	TGTGCCACCAGCAGGATTAGAGAGAACTCTGGAAACACCATATATTTT	CATSRIRENSGNTIYF
NA	TRBD2	TRBV7-2	TRBJ2-7	TGTGCCAGCAGCTTAGAGGGGACTAGCGGGAGCTACGAGCAGTACTTC	CASSLEGTSGSYEQYF
once	TRBD2	TRBV5-6	TRBJ2-7	TGTGCCAGCAGCTTGGCGGGAGGAGCATTCTACGAGCAGTACTTC	CASSLAGGAFYEQYF
NA	NA	TRBV7-9	TRBJ2-5	TGTGCCAGCAGCTTCACGACAGGAAAAGAGACCCAGTACTTC	CASSFTTGKETQYF
NA	NA	TRBV6-2/TRBV6-3	TRBJ2-3	TGTGCCAGCAGCCAGAGACGGCCTAATAGCACAGATACGCAGTATTTT	CASSQRRPNSTDTQYF
NA	TRBD1	TRBV6-5	TRBJ2-7	TGTGCCAGCAGTACGGTCGTCGGGACAGGGTACGAGCAGTACTTC	CASSTVVGTGYEQYF
NA	TRBD1	TRBV7-2	TRBJ1-1	TGTGCCAGCACAAACCGGGACAGAAACACTGAAGCTTTCTTT	CASTNRDRNTEAFF